The 24 T cell receptor beta chains listed next were all sequenced from one sample in a study of blood T cell repertoires in COVID-19. The repertoire was sequenced with immunoSEQ multiplex PCR; TCRdb's copy has only in-frame clones and lacks some. The data contain roughly 200,000 clones, 60% to 85% of them singletons. Sequencing was performed on peripheral blood. Source of these receptors: a woman between 45 and 65 years old with active or convalescent COVID-19.

Here the CDR3 reads CASSPARGENNQPQHF. Written as DNA, the CDR3 is TGTGCCAGCAGCCCCGCCCGGGGGGAGAACAATCAGCCCCAGCATTTT. V is TRBV7-8 and J is TRBJ1-5; maybe TRBD1 (5 bases). The CDR3 length is 16 residues. Between the trimmed V and J ends, which lost 5 bases and 3 bases, there was a span of 17 bases. The V gene's germline CDR1 is SGHVS and CDR2 FQNEAQ. The variable domain in full, completed from reference TRBV7-8 and TRBJ1-5, reads GAGVSQSPRYKVAKRGQDVALRCDPISGHVSLFWYQQALGQGPEFLTYFQNEAQLDKSGLPSDRFFAERPEGSVSTLKIQRTQQEDSAVYLCASSPARGENNQPQHFGDGTRLSIL.

The V gene is TRBV5-6, the J gene TRBJ2-5; a weak D match, TRBD2 (6 bases). Looked up from germline, CDR1 is SGHDT and CDR2 is YYEEEE. Trimming pared 0 bases from V and 1 base from J, leaving 10 bases between. This CDR3 has 15 amino acids. The CDR3 reads CASSLGGVFQETQYF. In DNA form, the CDR3 reads TGTGCCAGCAGCTTGGGCGGGGTCTTCCAAGAGACCCAGTACTTC.

This sequence joins TRBV7-2 and TRBJ2-5; 11 bases match TRBD2. The CDR3 contains 17 residues. V lost 2 bases and J lost 5; bases outside the gene matches: 10. CDR1 SGHTA and CDR2 FQGNSA come from the germline V gene. CDR3 bases: TGTGCCAGCAGCTTATCGGGTAGCGGGGGGGGTTGGGAGACCCAGTACTTC. Translation gives CASSLSGSGGGWETQYF.

This chain links TRBV5-6 with TRBJ2-4; 7 bases map to TRBD1. Germline V gene lookup returns CDR1 SGHDT and CDR2 YYEEEE. The V gene end was trimmed by 1 base and the J gene end by 1 base; junction bases not matched to a gene: 5. The CDR3 consists of 16 residues. CDR3 loop: CASSLRGRGAKNIQYF. CDR3 nucleotides: TGTGCCAGCAGCTTGAGGGGGCGAGGGGCCAAAAACATTCAGTACTTC.

The genes are TRBV9 and TRBJ2-2; TRBD2 agrees at 8 bases. The germline CDR1 and CDR2 sequences are SGDLS and YYNGEE. This CDR3 region has 17 residues. J was trimmed by 1 base and V by 4 bases; bases with no gene match: 9. The CDR3 nucleotides are TGTGCCAGCAGCCCCAAGGCTAGCGGGTTGAACACCGGGGAGCTGTTTTTT. Translation gives CASSPKASGLNTGELFF.

With regard to this clone: Within the sample, other DNA sequences also encode this same CDR3. The chain has TRBV18 and TRBJ1-2; weak D call: TRBD1 (6 bases). Deletions cut 3 bases from V and 4 bases from J, with 12 bases between. Germline CDR1 is KGHSH and CDR2 is LQKENI. The length of the CDR3 is 14 residues. The DNA of the CDR3 is TGTGCCAGCTCACCGCCACAGGGCGTCTATGGCTACACCTTC. Translated, it gives CASSPPQGVYGYTF.

The genes are TRBV3-1 (or the pseudogene TRBV3-2) and TRBJ1-4; D remains unclear. Trimming removed 1 base from V and 4 bases from J, with 10 bases in between. The CDR3 runs to 15 residues. The germline gives CDR1 LGHDT, CDR2 YNNKEL (reference sequence). DNA for the CDR3: TGTGCCAGCAGCCAAGCCGGAGCGGGTAATGAAAAACTGTTTTTT. Protein sequence: CASSQAGAGNEKLFF.

V usage is TRBV12-3 or TRBV12-4 and J usage is TRBJ1-2, with a possible D match to TRBD1 (6 bases). CDR3 length: 12 amino acids. V was pared by 7 bases and J by 8 bases, with 14 bases between. The CDR3 here is CASTLRGQGYTF. As DNA, the CDR3 is TGTGCCAGCACCCTGCGGGGGCAGGGCTACACCTTC.

This chain joins TRBV4-1 and TRBJ2-7; D is unresolved. The germline V gene has CDR1 MGHRA and CDR2 YSYEKL. The V end lost 0 bases, the J end lost 2 bases, and 8 bases lay between the germline ends. CDR3 length: 14 residues. Here the CDR3 reads CASSQDFGPYEQYF. CDR3 sequence (DNA): TGCGCCAGCAGCCAAGATTTTGGCCCCTACGAGCAGTACTTC.

The CDR3: CASSLFGKRASGRTDTQYF. The CDR3 DNA reads TGTGCCAGCAGTTTATTCGGGAAGAGGGCTAGCGGGCGCACAGATACGCAGTATTTT. This chain connects TRBV27 to TRBJ2-3; 8 bases map to TRBD2. Per the germline V gene, CDR1 is MNHEY and CDR2 is SMNVEV (reference sequence). With 1 base clipped from V and 1 base from J, the junction kept 13 bases outside the gene matches. This CDR3 has 19 residues.

The sample holds a few counts of this clone. The chain is built from TRBV4-3 and TRBJ2-2; 10 nucleotides line up with TRBD2. Germline trimming cut 2 bases from V and 1 base from J; bases unmatched to any gene: 1. Germline-derived CDR1 and CDR2 are LGHNA and YSLEER. The CDR3 contains 16 residues. The CDR3 coding sequence is TGCGCCAGCAGCCAAAGGACTAGCGGGAACACCGGGGAGCTGTTTTTT. It codes for CASSQRTSGNTGELFF.

This clone was counted a few times. The J gene is TRBJ1-2, the V gene TRBV28, with TRBD1 matching 8 bases. J lost 2 bases, V lost 6 bases, and 2 bases had no gene match. CDR1 MDHEN and CDR2 SYDVKM come from the germline V gene. The CDR3 is 13 amino acids. This chain's CDR3 is CASRTGVNYGYTF. DNA for the CDR3: TGTGCCAGCAGGACAGGGGTGAACTATGGCTACACCTTC.

The chain couples TRBV5-6 to TRBJ1-1, with 12 bases fitting TRBD1. The CDR3 has 15 amino acids. Germline CDR1 is SGHDT and CDR2 is YYEEEE. Trimming took 0 bases from V and 8 from J; bases not matched to a gene: 5. This chain's CDR3 is CASSLVGQGAPEAFF. In DNA form, the CDR3 reads TGTGCCAGCAGCTTGGTGGGACAGGGGGCTCCGGAAGCTTTCTTT.

The rearrangement links TRBV11-2 to TRBJ2-1, with 7 bases identical to TRBD2. Germline V CDR1 and CDR2: SGHAT, FQNNGV. Trimming took 3 bases from V and 7 from J; bases not matched to a gene: 9. The CDR3 is 15 amino acids. The CDR3 DNA sequence: TGTGCCAGCAGCTTCGGCGGGAGTAATAGAAATGAGCAGTTCTTC. Amino acid sequence: CASSFGGSNRNEQFF.

This chain uses TRBV29-1 with TRBJ2-2, with 7 nucleotides matching TRBD1. The CDR3 runs 13 residues. V gave up 6 bases and J gave up 4 bases; unmatched junction bases: 5. Germline CDR1 is SQVTM and CDR2 is ANQGSEA. The CDR3 DNA is TGCAGCGTGGACAGGTCAGGCACCGGGGAGCTGTTTTTT. This codes for CSVDRSGTGELFF.

A few counts support this clone. Here the CDR3 DNA reads TGTGCCAGCAGTGGGACAGGGTTCAATCAGCCCCAGCATTTT. Translated: CASSGTGFNQPQHF. The chain combines TRBV6-2 or TRBV6-3 with TRBJ1-5; TRBD1 aligns across 9 bases. Germline trimming cut 5 bases from V and 3 bases from J; bases unmatched to any gene: 2. CDR3 length: 14 amino acids. Germline CDR1 reads MNHEY; CDR2 reads SVGEGT.

The table lists this clone with a count of one. The genes are TRBV11-2 and TRBJ2-7, with 9 bases fitting TRBD1. The V segment lost 5 bases and the J segment 5 bases; nucleotides outside the gene matches: 10. The CDR3 length is 15 residues. Germline assignment: CDR1 SGHAT and CDR2 FQNNGV. CDR3 sequence reads: CASSAAGTGIHEQYF. In nucleotides, the CDR3 is TGTGCCAGCAGCGCCGCCGGGACAGGGATCCACGAGCAGTACTTC.

The V call is TRBV30, the J call TRBJ2-2, with 8 nucleotides matching TRBD1. Germline trimming cut 8 bases from V and 1 base from J; bases unmatched to any gene: 6. This CDR3 spans 14 amino acids. CDR1 is GTSNPN, CDR2 SVGIG, per germline (reference sequence). CDR3 nucleotides: TGTGCCCGACGCGGGACAGGGAACACCGGGGAGCTGTTTTTT. Protein product: CARRGTGNTGELFF.

The chain couples TRBV6-1 to TRBJ1-5, with 8 bases lining up with TRBD1. The CDR3 consists of 16 residues. Germline loops: CDR1 MNHNS, CDR2 SASEGT. The V and J ends lost 3 bases and 6 bases, in that order; junction bases with no gene match: 10. CDR3 DNA sequence: TGTGCCAGCAGTGAGTTTGACAGGGGAGGAACTCAGCCCCAGCATTTT. Protein sequence: CASSEFDRGGTQPQHF.

This chain connects TRBV13 to TRBJ1-3; TRBD1 aligns across 9 bases. This CDR3 is 15 amino acids long. V dropped 4 bases and J dropped 5; count of bases not matched to a gene: 6. In germline, CDR1 is PRHDT, CDR2 FYEKMQ (reference sequence). The CDR3 here is CASSSRTGDRNTIYF. DNA for the CDR3: TGTGCCAGCAGCTCTCGGACAGGGGACAGAAACACCATATATTTT.

Worth noting for this clone: This sample includes further DNA sequences coding for the same CDR3. This chain uses TRBV5-1 with TRBJ1-1; 10 bases align to TRBD1. V lost 0 bases and J lost 5; bases outside the gene matches: 7. Germline CDR1 is SGHRS and CDR2 is YFSETQ. There are 16 residues in the CDR3. CDR3 in amino acids: CASSLAPGQGNTEAFF. The CDR3 nucleotides are TGCGCCAGCAGCTTGGCTCCGGGACAGGGGAATACTGAAGCTTTCTTT. The entire variable domain, with the rest obtained from reference TRBV5-1 and TRBJ1-1, is as follows: KAGVTQTPRYLIKTRGQQVTLSCSPISGHRSVSWYQQTPGQGLQFLFEYFSETQRNKGNFPGRFSGRQFSNSRSEMNVSTLELGDSALYLCASSLAPGQGNTEAFFGQGTRLTVV.

The CDR3 reads CASSLVTSYNSPLHF. CDR3 sequence (DNA): TGTGCCAGCAGCCTCGTCACTTCTTATAATTCACCCCTCCACTTT. The gene calls are TRBV7-8 and TRBJ1-6; no reliable D call. The CDR3 runs to 15 residues. The V gene lost 5 bases and the J gene lost 4 bases, with 12 bases spanning the gap. From germline, CDR1 is SGHVS and CDR2 FQNEAQ.

This clone was observed a few times. V and J are TRBV18 and TRBJ1-5; 7 bases match TRBD1. Per germline, CDR1 KGHSH and CDR2 LQKENI. The CDR3 totals 15 residues. Trimming cost V 5 bases and J 2 bases; bases outside gene matches: 6. The CDR3 here is CASSTTGVGNQPQHF. CDR3 bases: TGTGCCAGCTCAACAACAGGGGTGGGCAATCAGCCCCAGCATTTT.

J is TRBJ1-5 and V is TRBV19, with 7 bases matching TRBD1. The V and J ends lost 7 bases and 7 bases, in that order; junction bases with no gene match: 10. Germline V gene data show CDR1 as LNHDA and CDR2 as SQIVND (reference sequence). The CDR3 sequence is 14 residues long. CDR3 nucleotides: TGTGCCAGTAATTCCCAGGGGGGTTGGCAGCCCCAGCATTTT. Protein sequence: CASNSQGGWQPQHF.